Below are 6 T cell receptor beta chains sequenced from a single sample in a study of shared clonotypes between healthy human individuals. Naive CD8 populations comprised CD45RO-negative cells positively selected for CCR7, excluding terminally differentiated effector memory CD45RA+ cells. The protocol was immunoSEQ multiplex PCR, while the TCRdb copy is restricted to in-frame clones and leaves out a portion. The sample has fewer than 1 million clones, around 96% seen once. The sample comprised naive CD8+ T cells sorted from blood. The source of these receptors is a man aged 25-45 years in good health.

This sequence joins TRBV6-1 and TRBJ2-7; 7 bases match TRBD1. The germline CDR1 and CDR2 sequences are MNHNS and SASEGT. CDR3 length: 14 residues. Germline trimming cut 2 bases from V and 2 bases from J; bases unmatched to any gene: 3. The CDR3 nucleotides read TGTGCCAGCAGTGAATGGCAGGGGGCCTACGAGCAGTACTTC. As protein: CASSEWQGAYEQYF.

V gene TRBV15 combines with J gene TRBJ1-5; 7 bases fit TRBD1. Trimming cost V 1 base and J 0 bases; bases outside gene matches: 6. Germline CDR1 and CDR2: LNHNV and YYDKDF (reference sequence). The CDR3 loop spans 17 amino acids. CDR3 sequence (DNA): TGTGCCACCAGCAGAGGCTTTGGACAGGATAGCAATCAGCCCCAGCATTTT. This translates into CATSRGFGQDSNQPQHF. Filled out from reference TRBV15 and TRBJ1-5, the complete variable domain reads DAMVIQNPRYQVTQFGKPVTLSCSQTLNHNVMYWYQQKSSQAPKLLFHYYDKDFNNEADTPDNFQSRRPNTSFCFLDIRSPGLGDTAMYLCATSRGFGQDSNQPQHFGDGTRLSIL.

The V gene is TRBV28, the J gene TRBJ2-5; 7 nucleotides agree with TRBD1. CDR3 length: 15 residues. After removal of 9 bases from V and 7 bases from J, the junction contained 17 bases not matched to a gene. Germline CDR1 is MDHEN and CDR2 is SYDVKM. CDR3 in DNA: TGTGCCAGTACGACCCCGGGACAGAAAGTTGGGACCCAGTACTTC. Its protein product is CASTTPGQKVGTQYF.

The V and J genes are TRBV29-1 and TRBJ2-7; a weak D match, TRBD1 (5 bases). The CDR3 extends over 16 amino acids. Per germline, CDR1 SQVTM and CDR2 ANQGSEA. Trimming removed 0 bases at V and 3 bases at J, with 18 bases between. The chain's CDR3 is CSVEDLSAWGSYEQYF. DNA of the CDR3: TGCAGCGTTGAAGATCTTTCGGCGTGGGGCAGCTACGAGCAGTACTTC.

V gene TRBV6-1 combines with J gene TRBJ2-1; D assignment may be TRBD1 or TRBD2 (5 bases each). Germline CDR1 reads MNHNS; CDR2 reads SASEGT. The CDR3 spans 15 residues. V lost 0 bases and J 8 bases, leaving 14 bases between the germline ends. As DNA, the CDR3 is TGTGCCAGCAGTGAAGCTGCTCTTCGAGGGGATGAGCAGTTCTTC. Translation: CASSEAALRGDEQFF.

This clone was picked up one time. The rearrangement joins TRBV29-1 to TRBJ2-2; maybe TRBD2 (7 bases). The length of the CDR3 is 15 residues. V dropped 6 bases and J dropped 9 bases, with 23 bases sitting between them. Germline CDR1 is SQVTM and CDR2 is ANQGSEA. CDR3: CSVRGGADKGRELFF. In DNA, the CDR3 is TGCAGCGTGAGGGGGGGGGCCGACAAGGGTCGGGAGCTGTTTTTT.